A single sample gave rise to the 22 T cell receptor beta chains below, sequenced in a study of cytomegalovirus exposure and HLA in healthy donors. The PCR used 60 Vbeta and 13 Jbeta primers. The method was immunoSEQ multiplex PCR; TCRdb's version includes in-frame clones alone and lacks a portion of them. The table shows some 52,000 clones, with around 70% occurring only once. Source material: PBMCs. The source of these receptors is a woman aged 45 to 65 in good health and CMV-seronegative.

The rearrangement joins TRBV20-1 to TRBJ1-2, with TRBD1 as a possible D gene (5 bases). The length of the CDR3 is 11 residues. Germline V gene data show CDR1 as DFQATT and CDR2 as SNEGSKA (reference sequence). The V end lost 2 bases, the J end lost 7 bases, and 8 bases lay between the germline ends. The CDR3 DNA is TGCAGTGCTAGAAGGGACTCTGGCTACACCTTC. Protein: CSARRDSGYTF.

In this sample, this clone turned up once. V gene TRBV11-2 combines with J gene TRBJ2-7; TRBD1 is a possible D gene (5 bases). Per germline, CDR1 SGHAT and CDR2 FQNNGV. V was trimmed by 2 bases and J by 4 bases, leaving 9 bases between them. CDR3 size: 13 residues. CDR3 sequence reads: CASSLRQFYEQYF. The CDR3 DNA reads TGTGCCAGCAGCTTACGACAGTTTTACGAGCAGTACTTC.

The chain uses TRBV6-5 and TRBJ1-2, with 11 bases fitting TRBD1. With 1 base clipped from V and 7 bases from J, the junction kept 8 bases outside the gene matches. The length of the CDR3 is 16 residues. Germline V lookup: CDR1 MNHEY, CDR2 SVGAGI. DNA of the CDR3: TGTGCCAGCAGTTACTGGACAGGGGGCGGCCTAGGTGGCTACACCTTC. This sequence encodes CASSYWTGGGLGGYTF.

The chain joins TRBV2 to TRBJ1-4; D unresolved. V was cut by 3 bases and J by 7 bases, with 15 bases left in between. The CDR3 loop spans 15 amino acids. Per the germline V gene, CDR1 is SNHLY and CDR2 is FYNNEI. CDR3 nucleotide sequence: TGTGCCAGCAGTGAGATCGGTACAGCCGGTGAAAAACTGTTTTTT. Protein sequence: CASSEIGTAGEKLFF.

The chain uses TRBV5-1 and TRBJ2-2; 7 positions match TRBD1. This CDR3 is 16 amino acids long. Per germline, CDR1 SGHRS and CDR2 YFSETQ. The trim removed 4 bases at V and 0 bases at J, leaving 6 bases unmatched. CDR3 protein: CASSAPGTANTGELFF. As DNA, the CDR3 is TGCGCCAGCAGCGCACCCGGGACAGCGAACACCGGGGAGCTGTTTTTT.

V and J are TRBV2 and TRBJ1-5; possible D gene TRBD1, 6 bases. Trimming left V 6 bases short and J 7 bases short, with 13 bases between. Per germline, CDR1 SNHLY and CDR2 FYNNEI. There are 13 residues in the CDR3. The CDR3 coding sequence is TGTGCCAGCAGAGCGATCCAGGGGCAGCCCCAGCATTTT. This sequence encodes CASRAIQGQPQHF.

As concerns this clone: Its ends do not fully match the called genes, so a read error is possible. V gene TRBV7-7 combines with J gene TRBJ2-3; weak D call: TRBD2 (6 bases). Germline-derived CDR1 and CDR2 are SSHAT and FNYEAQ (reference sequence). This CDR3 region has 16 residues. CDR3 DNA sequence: TGTGCTAGCAGCTTAGGAGGGGTAGGGGAGGCAGATACGCAGTATTTT. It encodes CASSLGGVGEADTQYF.

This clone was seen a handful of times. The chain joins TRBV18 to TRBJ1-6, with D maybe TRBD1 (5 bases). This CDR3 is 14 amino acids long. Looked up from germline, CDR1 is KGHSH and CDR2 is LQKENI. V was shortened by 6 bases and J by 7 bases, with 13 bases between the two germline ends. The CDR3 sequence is CASSPEGLNSPLHF. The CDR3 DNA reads TGTGCCAGCTCGCCCGAGGGACTGAATTCACCCCTCCACTTT.

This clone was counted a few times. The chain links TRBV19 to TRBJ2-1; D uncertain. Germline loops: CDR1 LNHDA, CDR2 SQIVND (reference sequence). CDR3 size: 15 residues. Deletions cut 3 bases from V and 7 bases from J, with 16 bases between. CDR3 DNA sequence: TGTGCCAGTAGTATCTCGAGCTTTCGGTCGAATGAGCAGTTCTTC. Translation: CASSISSFRSNEQFF.

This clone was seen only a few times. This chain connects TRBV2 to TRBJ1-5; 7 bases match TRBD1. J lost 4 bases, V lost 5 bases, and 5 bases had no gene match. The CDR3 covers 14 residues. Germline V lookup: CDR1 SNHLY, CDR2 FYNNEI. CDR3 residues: CASSLDRSNQPQHF. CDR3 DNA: TGTGCCAGCAGTCTGGACAGGTCAAATCAGCCCCAGCATTTT.

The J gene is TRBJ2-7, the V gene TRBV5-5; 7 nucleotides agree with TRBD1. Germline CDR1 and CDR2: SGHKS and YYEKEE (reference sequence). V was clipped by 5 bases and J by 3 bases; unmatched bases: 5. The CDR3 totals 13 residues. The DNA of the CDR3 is TGTGCCAGCAGTGATGGGACAGTCTACGAGCAGTACTTC. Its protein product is CASSDGTVYEQYF.

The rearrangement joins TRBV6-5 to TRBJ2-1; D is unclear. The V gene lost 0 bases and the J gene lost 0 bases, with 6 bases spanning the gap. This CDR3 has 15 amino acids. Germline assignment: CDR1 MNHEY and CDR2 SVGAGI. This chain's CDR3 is CASSYSGVSYNEQFF. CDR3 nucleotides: TGTGCCAGCAGTTACTCCGGAGTCTCCTACAATGAGCAGTTCTTC.

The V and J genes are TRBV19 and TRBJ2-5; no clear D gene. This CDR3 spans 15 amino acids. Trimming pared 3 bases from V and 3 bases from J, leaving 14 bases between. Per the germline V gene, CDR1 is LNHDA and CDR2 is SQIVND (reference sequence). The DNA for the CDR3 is TGTGCCAGTAGTATTAAGGTGACAAGAGAAGAGACCCAGTACTTC. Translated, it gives CASSIKVTREETQYF. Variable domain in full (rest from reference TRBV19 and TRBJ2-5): DGGITQSPKYLFRKEGQNVTLSCEQNLNHDAMYWYRQDPGQGLRLIYYSQIVNDFQKGDIAEGYSVSREKKESFPLTVTSAQKNPTAFYLCASSIKVTREETQYFGPGTRLLVL.

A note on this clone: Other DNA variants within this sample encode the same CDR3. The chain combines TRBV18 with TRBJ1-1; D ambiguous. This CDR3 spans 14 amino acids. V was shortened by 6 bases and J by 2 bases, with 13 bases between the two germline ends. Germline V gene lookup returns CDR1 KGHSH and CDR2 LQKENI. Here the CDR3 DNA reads TGTGCCAGCTCGCCCACAGCACTCAACACTGAAGCTTTCTTT. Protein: CASSPTALNTEAFF.

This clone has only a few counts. CDR3 DNA sequence: TGTGCCAGCTGGACAGCTTATGAAGCTTTCTTT. The encoded protein is CASWTAYEAFF. V gene TRBV27 combines with J gene TRBJ1-1; TRBD1 is a possible D gene (6 bases). Looked up from germline, CDR1 is MNHEY and CDR2 is SMNVEV (reference sequence). The CDR3 totals 11 residues. V shed 8 bases and J shed 7 bases, with 11 bases lying between them.

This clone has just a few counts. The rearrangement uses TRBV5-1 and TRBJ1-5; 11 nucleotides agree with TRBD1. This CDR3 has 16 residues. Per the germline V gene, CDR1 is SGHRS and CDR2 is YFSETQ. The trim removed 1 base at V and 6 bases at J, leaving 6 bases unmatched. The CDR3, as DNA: TGCGCCAGCAGCTTGACTGGGACAGGGGGGGGTCAGCCCCAGCATTTT. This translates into CASSLTGTGGGQPQHF.

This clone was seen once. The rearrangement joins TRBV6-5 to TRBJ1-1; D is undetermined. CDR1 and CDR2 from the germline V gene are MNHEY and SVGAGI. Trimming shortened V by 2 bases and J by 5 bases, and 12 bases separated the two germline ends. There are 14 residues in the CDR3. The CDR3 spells CASSYLGESTEAFF. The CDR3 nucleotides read TGTGCCAGCAGTTACCTCGGGGAGAGTACTGAAGCTTTCTTT.

CDR3 bases: TGTGCCAGCAGTTTCCAGTTCCCCTCGCCGGGACAGGGTGATCTGCACTATGGCTACACCTTC. It codes for CASSFQFPSPGQGDLHYGYTF. V and J are TRBV27 and TRBJ1-2, with 9 nucleotides matching TRBD1. Germline V lookup: CDR1 MNHEY, CDR2 SMNVEV (reference sequence). Losses at the gene ends were 3 bases for V and 3 bases for J; bases not matched to a gene: 23. CDR3 length: 21 amino acids.

The CDR3 loop reads CASSLQRNTGELFF. The CDR3 DNA reads TGTGCCAGCAGCTTACAGCGGAACACCGGGGAGCTGTTTTTT. The rearrangement uses TRBV7-2 and TRBJ2-2; D is unresolved. With 2 bases removed from V and 1 base from J, the gap between germline ends came to 5 bases. CDR1 is SGHTA and CDR2 is FQGNSA in the germline V gene. This CDR3 spans 14 amino acids.

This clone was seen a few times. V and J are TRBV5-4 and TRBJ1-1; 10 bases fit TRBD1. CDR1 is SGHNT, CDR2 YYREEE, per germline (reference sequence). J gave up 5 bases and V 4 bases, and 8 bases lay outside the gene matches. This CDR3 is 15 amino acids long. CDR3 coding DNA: TGTGCCAGCAGCGGCGGACAGGGGGGGTGGACTGAAGCTTTCTTT. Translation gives CASSGGQGGWTEAFF.

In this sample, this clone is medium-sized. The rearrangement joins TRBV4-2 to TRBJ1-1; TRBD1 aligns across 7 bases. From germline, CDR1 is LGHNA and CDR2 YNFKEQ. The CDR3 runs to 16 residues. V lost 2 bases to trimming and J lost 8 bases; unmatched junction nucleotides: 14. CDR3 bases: TGTGCCAGCAGCCAAAGGTTTTCAGGGGGGAAACCCGAAGCTTTCTTT. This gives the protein CASSQRFSGGKPEAFF.

The CDR3, as DNA: TGTGCCAGCTGGACAGGGGCGACAAACACCATATATTTT. It yields the protein CASWTGATNTIYF. This chain joins TRBV27 and TRBJ1-3, with TRBD1 matching 9 bases. There are 13 residues in the CDR3. Germline V gives CDR1 MNHEY, CDR2 SMNVEV (reference sequence). Trimming cost V 8 bases and J 6 bases; bases outside gene matches: 5.